This T cell receptor beta chain came from a study of cytomegalovirus exposure and HLA in healthy donors. The PCR was carried out with 60 Vbeta primers and 13 Jbeta primers. This table comes from immunoSEQ multiplex PCR, and its TCRdb copy is limited to in-frame clones, with some not included. The sample includes 200,000 or so clones, about 90% of them seen just once. The study, taken as a whole, reports: At a 0.05 false discovery rate, a later analysis found 16,951 TCR beta sequences to be associated with HLA alleles.

Per germline, CDR1 ENHRY and CDR2 SYGVKD. This CDR3 is built from 13 residues. Comment on this clone: Its antigen is not identified. A junction end diverges from the germline sequence, so it may reflect a read error.

The sequenced sample consisted of PBMCs. This receptor was identified in a girl under three years old in good health and CMV-seronegative. This chain connects TRBV10-3 to TRBJ2-2; D may be TRBD1 (6 bases). CDR3 in amino acids: CAFRDRTTGELFF. In DNA form, the CDR3 reads TGTGCCTTCAGAGACAGGACGACCGGGGAGCTGTTTTTT.